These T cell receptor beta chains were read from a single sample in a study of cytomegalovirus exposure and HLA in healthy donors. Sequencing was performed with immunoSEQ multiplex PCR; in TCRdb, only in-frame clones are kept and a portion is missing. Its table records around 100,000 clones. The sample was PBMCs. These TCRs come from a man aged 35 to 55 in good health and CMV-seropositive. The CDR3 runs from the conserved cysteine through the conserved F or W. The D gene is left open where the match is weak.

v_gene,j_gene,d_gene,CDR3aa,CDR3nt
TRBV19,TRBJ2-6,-,CASSIMGGSGANVLTF,TGTGCCAGTAGTATAATGGGAGGCTCTGGGGCCAACGTCCTGACTTTC
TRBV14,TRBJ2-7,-,CASSRAEGPHEQYF,TGTGCCAGCAGCCGAGCGGAGGGCCCCCACGAGCAGTACTTC
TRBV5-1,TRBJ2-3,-,CASSLGQGSRYTDTQYF,TGCGCCAGCAGCTTGGGGCAGGGCAGTAGGTACACAGATACGCAGTATTTT
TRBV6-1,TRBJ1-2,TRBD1,CASSENHGTGGGYTF,TGTGCCAGCAGTGAAAACCACGGGACAGGGGGCGGCTACACCTTC
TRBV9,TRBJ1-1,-,CASSVAGGDTEAFF,TGTGCCAGCAGCGTAGCGGGAGGGGACACTGAAGCTTTCTTT
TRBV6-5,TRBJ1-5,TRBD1,CASRGTDSNQPQHF,TGTGCCAGCAGAGGGACAGATAGCAATCAGCCCCAGCATTTT
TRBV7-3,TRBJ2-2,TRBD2,CASSLTRDYGITGELFF,TGTGCCAGCAGCCTCACCCGGGACTACGGTATCACCGGGGAGCTGTTTTTT
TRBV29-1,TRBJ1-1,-,CSGGGWGTEAFF,TGCAGCGGCGGGGGCTGGGGGACTGAAGCTTTCTTT
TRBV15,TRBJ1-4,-,CATSRDGGAEEKLFF,TGTGCCACCAGCAGAGATGGGGGGGCGGAGGAAAAACTGTTTTTT
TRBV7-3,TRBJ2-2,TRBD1,CASSLDRGRNGELFF,TGTGCCAGCAGCTTGGACAGGGGGCGGAACGGGGAGCTGTTTTTT
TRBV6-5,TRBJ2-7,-,CATRGTGSMYEQYF,TGTGCCACCCGGGGAACAGGGTCGATGTACGAGCAGTACTTC
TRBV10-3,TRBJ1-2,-,CAISGDTNYGYTF,TGTGCCATCAGTGGAGACACTAACTATGGCTACACCTTC
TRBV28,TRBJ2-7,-,CASLPGLNDYEQYF,TGTGCCAGCTTACCGGGACTCAACGACTACGAGCAGTACTTC
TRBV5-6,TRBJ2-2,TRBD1,CASRTGVTTGELFF,TGTGCCAGCAGAACAGGGGTTACTACCGGGGAGCTGTTTTTT
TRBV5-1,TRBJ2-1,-,CASSSGLVGGNEQFF,TGCGCCAGCAGCTCTGGTCTAGTAGGGGGCAATGAGCAGTTCTTC
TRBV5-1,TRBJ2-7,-,CASSLEPSGEQYF,TGCGCCAGCAGCTTGGAGCCTAGTGGGGAGCAGTACTTC
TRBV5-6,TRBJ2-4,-,CASSAAQGILAKNIQYF,TGTGCCAGCAGCGCCGCGCAGGGGATATTAGCCAAAAACATTCAGTACTTC
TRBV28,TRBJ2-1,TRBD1,CASYSRGLDHEQFF,TGTGCCAGCTATTCCAGGGGGCTTGACCATGAGCAGTTCTTC
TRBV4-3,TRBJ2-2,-,CASSRDRNTGELFF,TGCGCCAGCAGCCGCGACAGGAACACCGGGGAGCTGTTTTTT
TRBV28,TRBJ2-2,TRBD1,CASSPPRDSHTGELFF,TGTGCCAGCAGCCCACCCCGGGACAGTCACACCGGGGAGCTGTTTTTT
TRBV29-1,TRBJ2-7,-,CSVGQSSYEQYF,TGCAGCGTTGGACAGTCCTCCTACGAGCAGTACTTC
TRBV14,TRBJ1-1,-,CASSQDIRGEAFF,TGTGCCAGCAGCCAAGACATCCGGGGTGAGGCTTTCTTT
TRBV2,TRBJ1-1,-,CASSEGGGNTEAFF,TGTGCCAGCAGTGAAGGGGGGGGGAACACTGAAGCTTTCTTT
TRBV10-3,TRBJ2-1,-,CAISQGSTYNEQFF,TGTGCCATCAGTCAGGGGTCAACCTACAATGAGCAGTTCTTC
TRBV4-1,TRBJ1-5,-,CASSQDETRRGANQPQHF,TGCGCCAGCAGCCAAGACGAAACCCGGCGGGGGGCCAATCAGCCCCAGCATTTT
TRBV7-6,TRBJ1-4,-,CASSSGSNEKLFF,TGTGCCAGCAGCAGCGGAAGTAATGAAAAACTGTTTTTT
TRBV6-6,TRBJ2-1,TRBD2,CASKIAGVVGNEQFF,TGTGCCAGCAAGATAGCGGGAGTGGTCGGCAATGAGCAGTTCTTC